This T cell receptor (beta chain) emerged from a study of T cells in Graves' hyperthyroidism and ophthalmopathy. Regions amplified from RNA transcripts were the TCR beta CDR3 regions. The TCR CDR3 was amplified in a first-round RT-PCR using the HTBI primer set. Each CDR3 protein is one row after TCRdb ran MiXCR on the multiplex PCR reads. The sample consists of fewer than 450,000 distinct CDR3 sequences, less than 20% of them appearing once. This clonotype was seen at least ten times. The length of the CDR3 is 14 residues. The V gene's germline CDR1 is KGHSH and CDR2 LQKENI. With 6 bases removed from V and 0 bases from J, the gap between germline ends came to 11 bases.

Sample: blood. The sequence derives from a man between 18 and 29 years old with Graves' ophthalmopathy. The chain has TRBV18 and TRBJ1-1, with D tentatively TRBD1 (6 bases). The CDR3 DNA follows: TGTGCCAGCTCCCGACAGGTGATGAACACTGAAGCTTTCTTT. It encodes CASSRQVMNTEAFF.